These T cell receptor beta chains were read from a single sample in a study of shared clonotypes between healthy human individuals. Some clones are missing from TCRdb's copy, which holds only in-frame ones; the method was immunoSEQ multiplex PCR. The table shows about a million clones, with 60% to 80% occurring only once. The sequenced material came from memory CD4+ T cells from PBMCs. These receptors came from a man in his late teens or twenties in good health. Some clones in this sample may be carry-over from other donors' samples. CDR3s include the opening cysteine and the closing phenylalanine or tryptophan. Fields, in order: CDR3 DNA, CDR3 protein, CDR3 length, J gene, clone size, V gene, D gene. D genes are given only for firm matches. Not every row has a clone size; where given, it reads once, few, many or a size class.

CDR3 DNA: TGTGCCAGCAGCCACAAGGTATCAGATACGCAGTATTTT; CDR3 protein: CASSHKVSDTQYF; CDR3 length: 13; J gene: TRBJ2-3; clone size: -; V gene: TRBV7-9; D gene: -
CDR3 DNA: TGTGCCAGCAGCCCTCACCCCCCGGGGACTAGCGGTTACGAGCAGTACTTC; CDR3 protein: CASSPHPPGTSGYEQYF; CDR3 length: 17; J gene: TRBJ2-7; clone size: once; V gene: TRBV9; D gene: TRBD2
CDR3 DNA: TGTGCCACCAGCAGAGACACCTCAGCGGTCGCGGAGACCCAGTACTTC; CDR3 protein: CATSRDTSAVAETQYF; CDR3 length: 16; J gene: TRBJ2-5; clone size: -; V gene: TRBV15; D gene: -
CDR3 DNA: TGTGCCACCAGTCCCGGGACTTGGGAGGAGCAGTACTTC; CDR3 protein: CATSPGTWEEQYF; CDR3 length: 13; J gene: TRBJ2-7; clone size: -; V gene: TRBV15; D gene: -
CDR3 DNA: TGTGCCATCAGTGCGGGCGAAAGCCGGGGCTACACCTTC; CDR3 protein: CAISAGESRGYTF; CDR3 length: 13; J gene: TRBJ1-2; clone size: -; V gene: TRBV10-3; D gene: -
CDR3 DNA: TGTGCCAGCAGCAAAGACCGGGACAGGGCTTGTCCATTCTATGGCTACACCTTC; CDR3 protein: CASSKDRDRACPFYGYTF; CDR3 length: 18; J gene: TRBJ1-2; clone size: -; V gene: TRBV21-1; D gene: -
CDR3 DNA: -; CDR3 protein: CASSSSAQETQYF; CDR3 length: 13; J gene: TRBJ2-5; clone size: -; V gene: TRBV28; D gene: -
CDR3 DNA: TGTGCCAGCTCACCTCAGACAGGGAACTCTGGGGCCAACGTCCTGACTTTC; CDR3 protein: CASSPQTGNSGANVLTF; CDR3 length: 17; J gene: TRBJ2-6; clone size: few; V gene: TRBV18; D gene: TRBD1
CDR3 DNA: TGTGCCACCAGCAGAGAGGGGCTAGCGCGTCGGGAGCAGTACTTC; CDR3 protein: CATSREGLARREQYF; CDR3 length: 15; J gene: TRBJ2-7; clone size: -; V gene: TRBV15; D gene: -
CDR3 DNA: TGTGCCAGCAGCCTCCAGACAGTTACCGGGGAGCTGTTTTTT; CDR3 protein: CASSLQTVTGELFF; CDR3 length: 14; J gene: TRBJ2-2; clone size: -; V gene: TRBV7-2; D gene: -
CDR3 DNA: TGTGCCAGCAGTTTGCCCGACAGGGTAGGCAATCAGCCCCAGCATTTT; CDR3 protein: CASSLPDRVGNQPQHF; CDR3 length: 16; J gene: TRBJ1-5; clone size: -; V gene: TRBV28; D gene: TRBD1
CDR3 DNA: TGTGCCAGCAGTGTACCAGGGGAGAGCTCCTACGAGCAGTACTTC; CDR3 protein: CASSVPGESSYEQYF; CDR3 length: 15; J gene: TRBJ2-7; clone size: -; V gene: TRBV28; D gene: -
CDR3 DNA: TGTGCCAGCAGCCAAGAGGTCGGGCCTAGCACAGATACGCAGTATTTT; CDR3 protein: CASSQEVGPSTDTQYF; CDR3 length: 16; J gene: TRBJ2-3; clone size: once; V gene: TRBV4-2; D gene: -
CDR3 DNA: TGTGCCAGTACCTCCGGGACAGGGGGAAGGGTCGAGCAGTACTTC; CDR3 protein: CASTSGTGGRVEQYF; CDR3 length: 15; J gene: TRBJ2-7; clone size: -; V gene: TRBV19; D gene: TRBD1
CDR3 DNA: TGTGCCACCAGCAGAGTCCCTTTACCCCAATACAATGAGCAGTTCTTC; CDR3 protein: CATSRVPLPQYNEQFF; CDR3 length: 16; J gene: TRBJ2-1; clone size: -; V gene: TRBV15; D gene: -
CDR3 DNA: TGTGCCAGCAGTTCGAGACTAGCGGGAGTCTACGAGCAGTACTTC; CDR3 protein: CASSSRLAGVYEQYF; CDR3 length: 15; J gene: TRBJ2-7; clone size: -; V gene: TRBV28; D gene: TRBD2
CDR3 DNA: TGTGCCAGCAGCAGGGCCGCGATACAGACTAGCACAGATACGCAGTATTTT; CDR3 protein: CASSRAAIQTSTDTQYF; CDR3 length: 17; J gene: TRBJ2-3; clone size: -; V gene: TRBV21-1; D gene: -
CDR3 DNA: TGCGCCAGCAGCTTGAGACAGATGAACACTGAAGCTTTCTTT; CDR3 protein: CASSLRQMNTEAFF; CDR3 length: 14; J gene: TRBJ1-1; clone size: few; V gene: TRBV5-1; D gene: -
CDR3 DNA: TGCGCCAGCAGCTTGGATGGGCGGGAACACGACACGGGGGCCCATACGCAGTATTTT; CDR3 protein: CASSLDGREHDTGAHTQYF; CDR3 length: 19; J gene: TRBJ2-3; clone size: -; V gene: TRBV5-1; D gene: -
CDR3 DNA: TGTGCCAGCAGTTACGGGCCGGAGAGCGAGCAGTACTTC; CDR3 protein: CASSYGPESEQYF; CDR3 length: 13; J gene: TRBJ2-7; clone size: -; V gene: TRBV6-6; D gene: -
CDR3 DNA: TGTGCCAGCAGATTCGGAGCTAAGTACGAGCAGTACTTC; CDR3 protein: CASRFGAKYEQYF; CDR3 length: 13; J gene: TRBJ2-7; clone size: -; V gene: TRBV2; D gene: -
CDR3 DNA: TGTGCCAGCAGTGGCCGCGGGACAGGGTCCCAAGAGACCCAGTACTTC; CDR3 protein: CASSGRGTGSQETQYF; CDR3 length: 16; J gene: TRBJ2-5; clone size: -; V gene: TRBV2; D gene: TRBD1
CDR3 DNA: TGCAGTGCCCTCCGAGAGACCCAGTACTTC; CDR3 protein: CSALRETQYF; CDR3 length: 10; J gene: TRBJ2-5; clone size: -; V gene: TRBV20-1; D gene: -
CDR3 DNA: TGCGCCAGCAGCTTGATTACTTCGGAAGAGACCCAGTACTTC; CDR3 protein: CASSLITSEETQYF; CDR3 length: 14; J gene: TRBJ2-5; clone size: -; V gene: TRBV5-1; D gene: -
CDR3 DNA: TGTGCCAGTAGTGTACCGGGACAGGTCGCTGGCTACACCTTC; CDR3 protein: CASSVPGQVAGYTF; CDR3 length: 14; J gene: TRBJ1-2; clone size: -; V gene: TRBV19; D gene: TRBD1
CDR3 DNA: TGTGCCAGCGATCGGGGTGTGATTGAAGCTTTCTTT; CDR3 protein: CASDRGVIEAFF; CDR3 length: 12; J gene: TRBJ1-1; clone size: -; V gene: TRBV2; D gene: -